This TCR beta chain was sequenced in a study of T cell responses to AZD1222 COVID-19 vaccine. The method was immunoSEQ multiplex PCR; TCRdb's version includes in-frame clones alone and lacks a portion of them. The sample has around 100,000 clones; roughly 86% are singletons. CDR1 is SGHTS and CDR2 is YDEGEE in the germline V gene. The length of the CDR3 is 14 residues. The V end was cut by 4 bases, the J end by 4 bases, with 14 bases between. Material: peripheral blood, obtained on day 0 of AZD1222 vaccination. This chain links TRBV5-8 with TRBJ1-2, with D maybe TRBD1 (5 bases). The sequence was obtained from an adult in good health. The CDR3 DNA reads as TGTGCCAGCAGCCTGGGGGAGGTCGGCTATGGCTACACCTTC. This encodes CASSLGEVGYGYTF.